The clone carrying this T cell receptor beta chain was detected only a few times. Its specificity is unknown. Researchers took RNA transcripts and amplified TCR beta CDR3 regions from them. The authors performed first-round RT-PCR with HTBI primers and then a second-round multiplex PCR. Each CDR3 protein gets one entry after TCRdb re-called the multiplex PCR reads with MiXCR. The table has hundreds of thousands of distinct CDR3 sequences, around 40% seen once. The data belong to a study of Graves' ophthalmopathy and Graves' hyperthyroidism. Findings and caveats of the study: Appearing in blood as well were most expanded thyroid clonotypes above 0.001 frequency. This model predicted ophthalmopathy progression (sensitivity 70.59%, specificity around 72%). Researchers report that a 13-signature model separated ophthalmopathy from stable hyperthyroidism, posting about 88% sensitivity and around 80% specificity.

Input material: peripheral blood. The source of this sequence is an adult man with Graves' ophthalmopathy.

The CDR3 DNA follows: TGCAGTGCCCCCTCTTTAACACAGGGGTACGGCTACACCTTC. As protein: CSAPSLTQGYGYTF. This chain links TRBV20-1 with TRBJ1-2, with 7 bases matching TRBD1. The V gene end was trimmed by 6 bases and the J gene end by 8 bases; junction bases not matched to a gene: 15. The CDR3 runs to 14 residues. Looked up from germline, CDR1 is DFQATT and CDR2 is SNEGSKA (reference sequence).